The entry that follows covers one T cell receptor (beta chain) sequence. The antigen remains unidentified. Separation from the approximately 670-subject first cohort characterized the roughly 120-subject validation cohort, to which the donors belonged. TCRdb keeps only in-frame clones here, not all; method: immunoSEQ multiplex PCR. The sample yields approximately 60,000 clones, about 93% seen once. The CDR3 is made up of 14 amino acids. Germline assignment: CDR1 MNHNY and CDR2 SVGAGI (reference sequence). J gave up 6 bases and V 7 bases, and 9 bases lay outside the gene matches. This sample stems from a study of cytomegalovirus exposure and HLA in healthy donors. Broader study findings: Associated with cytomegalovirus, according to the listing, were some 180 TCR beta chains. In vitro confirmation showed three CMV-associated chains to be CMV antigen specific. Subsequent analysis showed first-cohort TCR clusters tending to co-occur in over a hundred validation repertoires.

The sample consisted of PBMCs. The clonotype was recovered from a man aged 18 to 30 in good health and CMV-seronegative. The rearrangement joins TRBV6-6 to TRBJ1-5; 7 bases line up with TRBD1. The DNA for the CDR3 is TGTGCCAGCAAAACAGGGGCTGGGGCTCAGCCCCAGCATTTT. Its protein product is CASKTGAGAQPQHF.